One and the same sample provided the 11 T cell receptor beta chains below, sequenced in a study of cytomegalovirus exposure and HLA in healthy donors. A multiplex PCR was run with 60 Vbeta primers and 13 Jbeta primers. Libraries were prepared by immunoSEQ multiplex PCR; TCRdb keeps only in-frame clonotypes and omits some of them. This table has 130,000 or so clones, approximately 80% appearing once. The sequenced sample was PBMCs. These receptors were taken from a woman in her sixties or seventies in good health and CMV-seronegative.

V usage is TRBV28 and J usage is TRBJ2-3; 8 nucleotides line up with TRBD1. The germline CDR1 and CDR2 sequences are MDHEN and SYDVKM. The V segment lost 10 bases and the J segment 0 bases; nucleotides outside the gene matches: 9. The CDR3 covers 15 residues. This CDR3 reads CAIRTDRGSTDTQYF. As DNA, the CDR3 is TGTGCCATCAGAACTGACAGGGGAAGCACAGATACGCAGTATTTT.

The chain's CDR3 is CASSQGLGSYGYTF. CDR3 nucleotide sequence: TGCGCCAGCAGCCAAGGCCTAGGTAGCTATGGCTACACCTTC. The chain is built from TRBV4-1 and TRBJ1-2; no clear D. The V gene lost 1 base and the J gene lost 4 bases, with 10 bases spanning the gap. Germline CDR1 MGHRA, CDR2 YSYEKL. The CDR3 length is 14 residues.

This clone is a singleton in its sample. This chain joins TRBV5-4 and TRBJ1-2, with TRBD1 as a possible D gene (5 bases). This CDR3 region has 12 residues. The germline V gene has CDR1 SGHNT and CDR2 YYREEE (reference sequence). V was shortened by 2 bases and J by 8 bases, with 10 bases between the two germline ends. Here the CDR3 DNA reads TGTGCCAGCAGCTTTAACAGGAACGGCTACACCTTC. This encodes CASSFNRNGYTF.

The chain carries TRBV6-5 and TRBJ2-7; D may be TRBD1 (8 bases). The germline CDR1 and CDR2 sequences are MNHEY and SVGAGI. This CDR3 is 15 amino acids long. V shed 6 bases and J shed 7 bases, with 22 bases lying between them. The CDR3 protein is CASSNTGGTGGEQYF. CDR3 coding DNA: TGTGCCAGCAGCAACACAGGGGGGACCGGGGGGGAGCAGTACTTC.

This chain uses TRBV2 with TRBJ2-3, with TRBD2 matching 12 bases. J was trimmed by 6 bases and V by 8 bases; bases with no gene match: 18. The CDR3 is made up of 18 amino acids. Germline V CDR1 and CDR2: SNHLY, FYNNEI. Here the CDR3 DNA reads TGTGCCAGCTCCTTACGGCCCCTACTAGCGGGGGGAGTGGATACGCAGTATTTT. Translated: CASSLRPLLAGGVDTQYF.

The J gene is TRBJ2-5, the V gene TRBV19; D remains unclear. The V end was cut by 3 bases, the J end by 1 base, with 9 bases between. The CDR3 spans 14 residues. Germline V gene sequence: CDR1 LNHDA, CDR2 SQIVND (reference sequence). CDR3 nucleotides: TGTGCCAGTAGTATTCGAGGCAGCCAAGAGACCCAGTACTTC. Translation: CASSIRGSQETQYF.

The chain has TRBV6-4 and TRBJ2-1, with 12 bases lining up with TRBD2. Trimming cost V 2 bases and J 6 bases; bases outside gene matches: 2. The germline gives CDR1 MRHNA, CDR2 SNTAGT. The CDR3 is 15 residues long. CDR3 sequence (DNA): TGTGCCAGCAGTGACGGACTAGCGGGACCCAATGAGCAGTTCTTC. As protein: CASSDGLAGPNEQFF.

The chain is built from TRBV27 and TRBJ2-2; 9 nucleotides line up with TRBD1. This CDR3 has 15 residues. Germline lookup yields CDR1 MNHEY and CDR2 SMNVEV (reference sequence). The ends lost 8 bases at V and 5 bases at J; junction bases unmatched: 9. In DNA, the CDR3 is TGTGCCAGCCAACCGGGGACAGGGTGGACCGGGGAGCTGTTTTTT. Translation gives CASQPGTGWTGELFF.

The chain couples TRBV5-4 to TRBJ2-3; 7 nucleotides agree with TRBD2. The V segment lost 3 bases and the J segment 3 bases; nucleotides outside the gene matches: 4. Germline V gives CDR1 SGHNT, CDR2 YYREEE (reference sequence). The CDR3 spans 14 residues. The CDR3 DNA sequence: TGTGCCAGCAGCTCGACTAGCCGTACAGATACGCAGTATTTT. Translating it yields CASSSTSRTDTQYF.

This chain uses TRBV21-1 with TRBJ2-5; TRBD2 was called by the table and not checked on the DNA. The DNA matches TRBJ2-7 better at its end, which makes the J call doubtful. TRBV21-1 is listed as a pseudogene. The CDR3 runs 14 residues. The CDR3 here is CASSPTRDFYEQYF. The CDR3 DNA reads TGTGCCAGCAGCCCAACCCGGGACTTTTACGAGCAGTACTTC.

The rearrangement joins TRBV29-1 to TRBJ2-1, with TRBD1 identical over 9 bases. Germline loops: CDR1 SQVTM, CDR2 ANQGSEA. V shed 4 bases and J 5 bases; nucleotides not matched to a gene: 6. CDR3 length equals 14 residues. CDR3 in DNA: TGCAGCGTTGTGAGGACAGGGGTGGACAATGAGCAGTTCTTC. Translating gives CSVVRTGVDNEQFF.